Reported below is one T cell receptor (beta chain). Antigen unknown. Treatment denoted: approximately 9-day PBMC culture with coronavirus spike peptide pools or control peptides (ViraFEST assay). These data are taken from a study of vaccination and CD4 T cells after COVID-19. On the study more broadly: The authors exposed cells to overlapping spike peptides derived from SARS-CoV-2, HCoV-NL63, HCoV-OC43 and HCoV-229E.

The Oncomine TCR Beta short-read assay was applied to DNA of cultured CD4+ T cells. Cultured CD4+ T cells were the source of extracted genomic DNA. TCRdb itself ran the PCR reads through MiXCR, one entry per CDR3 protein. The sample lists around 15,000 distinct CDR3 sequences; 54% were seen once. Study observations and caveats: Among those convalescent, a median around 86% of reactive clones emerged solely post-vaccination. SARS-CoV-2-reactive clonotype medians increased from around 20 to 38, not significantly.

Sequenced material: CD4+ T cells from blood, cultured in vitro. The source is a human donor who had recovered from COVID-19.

CDR3 DNA sequence: TGTGCCAGCAGCCCCCAGGGGAGGGACTCCTACGAGCAGTACTTC. It codes for CASSPQGRDSYEQYF. The V call is TRBV7-3, the J call TRBJ2-7, with D perhaps matching TRBD2 (7 bases). Trimming took off 5 bases at V and 0 bases at J, with 14 bases between the two ends. Germline V gene sequence: CDR1 SGHTA, CDR2 FQGTGA. The CDR3 runs to 15 residues.